The 20 T cell receptor beta chains given below trace back to one sample, sequenced in a study of blood T cell repertoires in COVID-19. Clones were read by immunoSEQ multiplex PCR, and TCRdb kept only the in-frame ones, dropping some. The sample carries 250,000 to 300,000 clones, roughly 88% recorded once. The material sequenced was peripheral blood. The receptor source for this set is a woman in her twenties or thirties with acute or convalescent COVID-19.

The CDR3 protein is CASSEALRRGEAFF. The DNA for the CDR3 is TGTGCCAGCAGTGAAGCGCTTCGGCGGGGTGAAGCTTTCTTT. The chain links TRBV2 to TRBJ1-1; D gene unclear. The V end was cut by 0 bases, the J end by 7 bases, with 12 bases between. The CDR3 contains 14 residues. The germline CDR1 and CDR2 sequences are SNHLY and FYNNEI.

The rearrangement joins TRBV10-3 to TRBJ2-1; 7 positions agree with TRBD2. J was trimmed by 6 bases and V by 3 bases; bases with no gene match: 14. Germline V gives CDR1 ENHRY, CDR2 SYGVKD. This CDR3 is 17 amino acids long. CDR3 in amino acids: CAISDGGTGLPPNEQFF. The DNA of the CDR3 is TGTGCCATCAGTGACGGGGGGACTGGCCTGCCTCCCAATGAGCAGTTCTTC.

The V call is TRBV15, the J call TRBJ2-2, with 9 bases aligning to TRBD2. The CDR3 covers 18 residues. Germline V gene lookup returns CDR1 LNHNV and CDR2 YYDKDF (reference sequence). After removal of 5 bases from V and 1 base from J, the junction contained 11 bases not matched to a gene. The CDR3 bases are TGTGCCACCAGCGGACGATTAGGGACTAGCTGGAACACCGGGGAGCTGTTTTTT. Translated, it gives CATSGRLGTSWNTGELFF.

The CDR3 nucleotides read TGTGCCAGCAGTAGGACTAGCGGGTCAACCGGGGAGCTGTTTTTT. Translating gives CASSRTSGSTGELFF. The chain is built from TRBV6-5 and TRBJ2-2; TRBD2 agrees at 11 bases. The CDR3 has 15 residues. The junction had 4 bases not matched to a gene; V was cut back by 5 bases and J by 5 bases. Germline-derived CDR1 and CDR2 are MNHEY and SVGAGI.

The genes are TRBV5-5 and TRBJ1-6; D may be TRBD1 (6 bases). Trimming pared 4 bases from V and 3 bases from J, leaving 17 bases between. Per the germline V gene, CDR1 is SGHKS and CDR2 is YYEKEE (reference sequence). This CDR3 has 17 residues. DNA for the CDR3: TGTGCCAGCAGCCCGGAGGGGGGGGCAGGCTATAATTCACCCCTCCACTTT. This sequence encodes CASSPEGGAGYNSPLHF.

The chain employs TRBV6-8 and TRBJ2-4, with D possibly TRBD2 on 6 matching bases. Trimming took 10 bases from V and 9 from J, leaving 22 bases between them. Germline CDR1 is MNHGY and CDR2 is SAAAGT. The CDR3 loop spans 14 amino acids. CDR3 nucleotide sequence: TGTGCCACCCCCCTGGGGCGGGATAGAGGCATTCAGTACTTC. This encodes CATPLGRDRGIQYF.

The V and J genes are TRBV6-2 or TRBV6-3 and TRBJ2-2, with 11 bases aligning to TRBD2. Germline V gene data show CDR1 as MNHEY and CDR2 as SVGEGT. The V and J ends lost 1 base and 5 bases, in that order; junction bases with no gene match: 9. The CDR3 is 18 amino acids. In DNA form, the CDR3 reads TGTGCCAGCAGTTACTGGACTAGCGGGCGTGTCTTTACCGGGGAGCTGTTTTTT. It specifies CASSYWTSGRVFTGELFF.

This clone was counted once. J is TRBJ2-6 and V is TRBV18; tentatively, D is TRBD1 (5 bases). Trimming cost V 5 bases and J 4 bases, with 12 bases left between them. CDR3 length: 15 amino acids. The germline CDR1 and CDR2 sequences are KGHSH and LQKENI. The CDR3 sequence: CASSSEQAGANVLTF. CDR3 in DNA: TGTGCCAGCTCAAGTGAACAGGCCGGGGCCAACGTCCTGACTTTC.

The chain is built from TRBV11-2 and TRBJ1-6; D uncertain. Germline V gene lookup returns CDR1 SGHAT and CDR2 FQNNGV. V was trimmed by 1 base and J by 7 bases, leaving 8 bases between them. The CDR3 length is 14 residues. CDR3 DNA sequence: TGTGCCAGCAGCTTAGGCGTCGAAAATTCACCCCTCCACTTT. Translated, it gives CASSLGVENSPLHF.

This chain links TRBV7-9 with TRBJ2-7, with a possible D match to TRBD1 (6 bases). Germline V gene sequence: CDR1 SEHNR, CDR2 FQNEAQ (reference sequence). The CDR3 has 17 residues. Trimming pared 5 bases from V and 6 bases from J, leaving 26 bases between. For the CDR3, the DNA is TGTGCCAGCAGCCGCCTCTTGGACAGCATAATCATTCGCGAGCAGTACTTC. Residues: CASSRLLDSIIIREQYF.

This rearrangement joins TRBV7-2 to TRBJ1-1, with D tentatively TRBD1 (5 bases). Trimming pared 2 bases from V and 7 bases from J, leaving 17 bases between. This CDR3 comprises 15 residues. The germline V gene has CDR1 SGHTA and CDR2 FQGNSA. The CDR3 nucleotides read TGTGCCAGCAGCTTAAGTCCAGCCGGCCAGGGTGAAGCTTTCTTT. Encoded protein: CASSLSPAGQGEAFF.

The chain has TRBV2 and TRBJ2-1; perhaps TRBD2 as D (7 bases). Germline loops: CDR1 SNHLY, CDR2 FYNNEI. V shed 6 bases and J shed 9 bases, with 21 bases lying between them. This CDR3 spans 15 amino acids. The CDR3 DNA reads as TGTGCCAGCAGGAACGTCGGGGGGCTCGACGGTGAGCAGTTCTTC. Amino acids: CASRNVGGLDGEQFF.

This clone has only one observation. This sequence joins TRBV19 and TRBJ1-1, with D hard to call. With 5 bases removed from V and 2 bases from J, the gap between germline ends came to 15 bases. This CDR3 region has 15 residues. Germline V gene data show CDR1 as LNHDA and CDR2 as SQIVND (reference sequence). The CDR3 sequence is CASSHYSFSNTEAFF. CDR3 nucleotide sequence: TGTGCCAGTAGTCATTACAGTTTTTCAAACACTGAAGCTTTCTTT.

As to this clone: Additional DNA sequences in this sample encode the identical CDR3. J is TRBJ2-7 and V is TRBV5-1; possible D gene TRBD2, 7 bases. The germline V and J ends were trimmed by 2 bases and 2 bases, with 17 bases remaining between them. Germline V gene sequence: CDR1 SGHRS, CDR2 YFSETQ. The CDR3 is made up of 16 amino acids. This CDR3 is CASSLLWGGETYEQYF. The CDR3 DNA follows: TGCGCCAGCAGCTTACTCTGGGGGGGCGAGACCTACGAGCAGTACTTC.

The chain links TRBV5-1 to TRBJ2-5; 10 bases align to TRBD1. The CDR3 spans 16 residues. V dropped 0 bases and J dropped 5; count of bases not matched to a gene: 7. Germline V gene sequence: CDR1 SGHRS, CDR2 YFSETQ. The DNA for the CDR3 is TGCGCCAGCAGCTTGGCCGCAGACAGGGGGCTGGAGACCCAGTACTTC. The encoded protein is CASSLAADRGLETQYF.

The rearrangement links TRBV7-9 to TRBJ2-7; 8 bases map to TRBD1. The CDR3 covers 16 residues. The V segment lost 6 bases and the J segment 3 bases; nucleotides outside the gene matches: 13. CDR1 SEHNR and CDR2 FQNEAQ come from the germline V gene (reference sequence). CDR3 in DNA: TGTGCCAGCAGTTCTCAGTCCGGGACAGGATTCTACGAGCAGTACTTC. Protein: CASSSQSGTGFYEQYF.

J is TRBJ1-2 and V is TRBV5-4; 8 nucleotides agree with TRBD1. CDR3 length: 14 amino acids. The germline CDR1 and CDR2 sequences are SGHNT and YYREEE (reference sequence). After removal of 0 bases from V and 4 bases from J, the junction contained 2 bases not matched to a gene. Written as DNA, the CDR3 is TGTGCCAGCAGCTTGGCGACAGGGGTCTATGGCTACACCTTC. It codes for CASSLATGVYGYTF.

A single count supports this clone. The V call is TRBV6-6, the J call TRBJ2-7; 7 bases map to TRBD2. CDR3 length: 16 amino acids. Germline V CDR1 and CDR2: MNHNY, SVGAGI (reference sequence). V was pared by 6 bases and J by 5 bases, with 16 bases of the junction left unmatched. The CDR3 reads CASSIPTTGTIDEQYF. CDR3 sequence (DNA): TGTGCCAGCAGCATCCCGACAACCGGGACTATTGACGAGCAGTACTTC.

The chain carries TRBV19 and TRBJ2-2; TRBD2 aligns across 12 bases. The trim removed 4 bases at V and 4 bases at J, leaving 10 bases unmatched. Germline CDR1 reads LNHDA; CDR2 reads SQIVND (reference sequence). The CDR3 sequence is 18 residues long. CDR3 protein: CASSTGLAGLSTTGELFF. The CDR3 DNA reads TGTGCCAGTAGTACGGGACTAGCGGGTTTATCGACCACCGGGGAGCTGTTTTTT.

This chain joins TRBV29-1 and TRBJ2-7; 7 positions agree with TRBD2. The CDR3 runs 12 residues. V dropped 6 bases and J dropped 0; count of bases not matched to a gene: 2. Germline values: CDR1 SQVTM, CDR2 ANQGSEA. The CDR3 bases are TGCAGCGTGAGGACTAGCTCCTACGAGCAGTACTTC. Translated: CSVRTSSYEQYF.